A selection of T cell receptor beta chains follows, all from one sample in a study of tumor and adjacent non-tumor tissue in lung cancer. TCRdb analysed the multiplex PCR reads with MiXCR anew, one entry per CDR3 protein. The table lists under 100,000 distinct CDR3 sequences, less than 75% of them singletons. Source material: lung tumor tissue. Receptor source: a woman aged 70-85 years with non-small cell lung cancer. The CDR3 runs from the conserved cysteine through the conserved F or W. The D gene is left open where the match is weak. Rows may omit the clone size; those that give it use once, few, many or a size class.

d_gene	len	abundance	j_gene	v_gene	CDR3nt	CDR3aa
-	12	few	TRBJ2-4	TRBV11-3	TGTGCCAGCAACTTAAATGAAGAGATTCAGTATTTC	CASNLNEEIQYF
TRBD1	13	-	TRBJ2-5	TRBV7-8	TGTGCCAACAGCTTAGACAGGGTAGAGACCCAGTACTTC	CANSLDRVETQYF
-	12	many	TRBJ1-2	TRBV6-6	TGTGCCAGCAGCATGGCGGTGGGGGGCTACACCTTC	CASSMAVGGYTF
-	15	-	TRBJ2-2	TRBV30	TGTGCCTGTAGTTACCGGAACAGGGTTACCGGGGAACTGTTTTTT	CACSYRNRVTGELFF
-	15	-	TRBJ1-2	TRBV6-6	TGTGCCAGCAGTTGTGACCACTACGAATTCTATGGCTACACCTTC	CASSCDHYEFYGYTF
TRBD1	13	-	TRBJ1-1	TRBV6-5	TGTCCCAGCAGACGACAGGGGGCTACTGAAGCTTTCTTT	CPSRRQGATEAFF
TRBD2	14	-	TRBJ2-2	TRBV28	TGTGCCAGCATGCAGGGAGGGAACACCGTGGAACTGTTTTTT	CASMQGGNTVELFF
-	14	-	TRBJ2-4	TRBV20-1	TGCAGTGCTGTGGTTGGGCTAGCCAAAAACATTCAGTACTTC	CSAVVGLAKNIQYF
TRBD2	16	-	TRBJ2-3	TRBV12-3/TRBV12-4	TGTGCCAGTAGTACCCAGACTAGCGAGAGAGCAGATACGCAGTATTTT	CASSTQTSERADTQYF
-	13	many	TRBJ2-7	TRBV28	TGTGCCAGCAGTTCGGGGGGCGGGGACGAGCAGTACTTC	CASSSGGGDEQYF
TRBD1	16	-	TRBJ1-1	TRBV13	TGTGCCGGCAGCTTTTCAGAGGGGGCCGGGGACACTCAAGCTTTCTTT	CAGSFSEGAGDTQAFF
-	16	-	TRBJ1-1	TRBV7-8	TGTGTCAGCAGCTTTAGACAGGCCTGGGGCCTCACTGAAGCTTTCTTT	CVSSFRQAWGLTEAFF
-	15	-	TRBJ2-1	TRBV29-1	TGCAGCGTAGGGGGGGTCGGAAGGGGGTACAATGAGCAGTTCTTC	CSVGGVGRGYNEQFF
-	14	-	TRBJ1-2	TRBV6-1	TGTGCCAGCACTAAGGAACCACGGAGCTATGGCTACACCTTC	CASTKEPRSYGYTF
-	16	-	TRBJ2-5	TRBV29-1	TGCAGCGTCGAAAAGGGTAGACCTCTATTCCAAGAGACCCAGTACTTC	CSVEKGRPLFQETQYF
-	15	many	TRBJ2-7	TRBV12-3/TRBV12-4	TGTGCCAGCAGTTTTCTGGGACACTATCGGGGCGAGCAGTACTTC	CASSFLGHYRGEQYF
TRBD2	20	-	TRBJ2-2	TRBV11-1	TGTGCAAGCAGCCTTATAGTCCGGTTTACTAGCGGGCGGAACACCGGGGAACTGTTTTTT	CASSLIVRFTSGRNTGELFF
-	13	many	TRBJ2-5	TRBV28	TGTGCCAGCGACAGGACGGGACAAGAGACCCAGTACTTC	CASDRTGQETQYF
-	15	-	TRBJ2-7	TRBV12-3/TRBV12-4	TGTGCAAGCAGCCCGAGGGAGACGGGAAAGACCGAGCGGTACTTC	CASSPRETGKTERYF
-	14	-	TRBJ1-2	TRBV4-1	TGCGCCAGCAACCAAGAACCCCATGGTGGGGGCTACACCTTC	CASNQEPHGGGYTF
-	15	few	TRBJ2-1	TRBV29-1	TGCAGCGCCAGACTAGTGGGGAGTTCCTACAATGAGCAGTTCTTC	CSARLVGSSYNEQFF
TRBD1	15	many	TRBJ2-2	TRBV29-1	TGCAGCGTTGAAGAGGGAGGGACAGGGTCCGGGGAGCTGTTTTTT	CSVEEGGTGSGELFF
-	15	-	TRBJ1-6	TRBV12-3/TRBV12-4	TGTGCCAACAGTTTTAGTGCCCAGGCAAATTCACCCCTCCACTTT	CANSFSAQANSPLHF
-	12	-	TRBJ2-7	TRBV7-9	TGTGACAGCAGCCCAGGGGCTTACGAGCAGTACTTC	CDSSPGAYEQYF
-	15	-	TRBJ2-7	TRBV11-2	-	CVSSSLVAGGNERYF
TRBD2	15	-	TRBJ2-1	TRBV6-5	TGTGCCAGTAGTTACTCGGCGACTAGCGGGAAGGGGCTGTTCTTC	CASSYSATSGKGLFF
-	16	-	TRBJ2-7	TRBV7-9	TGTGCCAGCAGCTTAGAGGCACCCGACATATCCTACGAGCAGTACTTC	CASSLEAPDISYEQYF
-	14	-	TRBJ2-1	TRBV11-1	TGTGCCAGCAGCCCGCTGGAGGGCCTCTTTGAGCAGTTCTTC	CASSPLEGLFEQFF
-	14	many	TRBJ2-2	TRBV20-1	TGCAGTGCTAGTCTCCAGTGGAACACCGGGGAGCTGTTTTTT	CSASLQWNTGELFF
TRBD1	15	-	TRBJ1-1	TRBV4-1	TGCGCCAACAGCCAAGACAGGGGGCGGCTGGCTGAAGCTTTCTTT	CANSQDRGRLAEAFF
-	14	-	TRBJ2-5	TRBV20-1	TGCAGTGCTAAAGTGGGGGGGGGCGCAGAGACCCAGTACTTC	CSAKVGGGAETQYF
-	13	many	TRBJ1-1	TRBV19	TGTGCCAGTAGTATTGGTGTGAACACTGAAGCTTTCTTT	CASSIGVNTEAFF
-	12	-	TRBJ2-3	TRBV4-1	TGCGCCAACAGCCAAGATTACGATACGGAGTATTTT	CANSQDYDTEYF
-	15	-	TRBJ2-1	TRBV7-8	TGTGCCAGCAGCTTAGGGGGAGACATGTCTGGTGAGCAGTCCTTC	CASSLGGDMSGEQSF
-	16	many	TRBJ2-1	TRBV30	TGTGCCTGGAGTGGATGGGGGACCCGCTCCTACAATGAGCAGTTCTTC	CAWSGWGTRSYNEQFF
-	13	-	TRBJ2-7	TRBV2	TGTGTCAGCAAATTTGGGGGGCAGAGGGAGCAGTACTTC	CVSKFGGQREQYF
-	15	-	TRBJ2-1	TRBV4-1	TGCGCCAGCAGCCGAACTGGGATGGGCTACAATGAGCAGTTCTTC	CASSRTGMGYNEQFF
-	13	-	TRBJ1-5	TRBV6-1	TGTGCCAGCAATCTAATCGGGGTTCATCCCCAGCATTTT	CASNLIGVHPQHF
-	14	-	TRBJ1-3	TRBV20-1	TGCAGTGCTTACGGGGTCTACTCTGGAAACACCATATATTTT	CSAYGVYSGNTIYF
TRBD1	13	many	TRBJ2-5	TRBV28	TGTGCCAGCAGTAAAACAGGGGAAGAGACCCAGTACTTC	CASSKTGEETQYF
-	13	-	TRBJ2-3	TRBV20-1	TGCAGTGCGACCCTAGGTGGAGTAGATACGCAGTATTTT	CSATLGGVDTQYF
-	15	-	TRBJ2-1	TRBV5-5	TGTGCCAGTAGCTTGTTTCCAAAAGGGTACGAAGAGCAGTTCTTC	CASSLFPKGYEEQFF
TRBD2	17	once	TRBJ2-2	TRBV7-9	TGTGCCAGCACCTTAGGTAGCGGGTTTTCCCCCACCGGGGAGCTGTCTTTT	CASTLGSGFSPTGELSF